What follows describes a single TCR beta chain. Its matching antigen is unknown. The record originates from a study of vaccination effects on CD4 cells after COVID-19. Before sequencing, viral peptide pools were used by the ViraFEST assay to expand antigen-specific CD4+ T cells. With 9 to 11 days of culture completed, CD4+ T cells were isolated. Participants were given two doses of BNT162b2 or mRNA-1273 vaccine. Peptides at 10 ug/ml and IL-2 at approximately 9.7 IU/ml were added to fewer than 2.5 million PBMC per well. Sequenced by immunoSEQ multiplex PCR; TCRdb stores in-frame clones only, minus some. The data contain 30,000 to 40,000 clones, under 75% of them singletons. Germline CDR1 is KGHSH and CDR2 is LQKENI. This CDR3 has 14 amino acids. The ends lost 2 bases at V and 7 bases at J; junction bases unmatched: 4. Study-level findings and limits: Marked clonal contraction was seen in infection- and vaccine-induced clones late after vaccination.

V is TRBV18 and J is TRBJ2-7; 11 bases map to TRBD1. This TCR was recovered from a human donor who received a COVID-19 vaccine. The specimen comprised CD4+ T cells from PBMCs cultured with HCoV-229E spike peptides, sampled after COVID-19 vaccination. CDR3 residues: CASSPGDRGREQYF. The CDR3 nucleotides read TGTGCCAGCTCACCAGGGGACAGGGGGAGGGAGCAGTACTTC.